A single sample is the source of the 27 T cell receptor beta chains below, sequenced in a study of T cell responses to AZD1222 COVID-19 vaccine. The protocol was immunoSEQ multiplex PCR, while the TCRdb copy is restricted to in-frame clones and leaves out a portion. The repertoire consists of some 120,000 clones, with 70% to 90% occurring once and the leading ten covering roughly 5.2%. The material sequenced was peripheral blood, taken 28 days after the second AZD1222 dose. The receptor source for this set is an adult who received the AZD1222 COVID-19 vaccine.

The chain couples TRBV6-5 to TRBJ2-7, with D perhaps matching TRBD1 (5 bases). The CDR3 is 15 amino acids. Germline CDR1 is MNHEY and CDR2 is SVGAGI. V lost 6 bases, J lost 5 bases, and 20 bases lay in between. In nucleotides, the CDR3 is TGTGCCAGCAGCAGAGCAGACAGTGGATTTAACGAGCAGTACTTC. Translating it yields CASSRADSGFNEQYF.

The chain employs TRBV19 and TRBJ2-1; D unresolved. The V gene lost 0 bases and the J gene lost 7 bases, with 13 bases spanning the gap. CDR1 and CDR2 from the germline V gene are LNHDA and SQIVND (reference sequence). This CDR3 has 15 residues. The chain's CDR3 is CASSIDRWITNEQFF. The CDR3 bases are TGTGCCAGTAGTATAGATCGGTGGATTACGAATGAGCAGTTCTTC.

The CDR3 bases are TGTGCCAGCTCCCCCAGGGAAGCTTTCTTT. Protein product: CASSPREAFF. This sequence joins TRBV27 and TRBJ1-1; D remains unclear. Trimming took off 8 bases at V and 8 bases at J, with 9 bases between the two ends. Germline lookup yields CDR1 MNHEY and CDR2 SMNVEV (reference sequence). This CDR3 is 10 amino acids long.

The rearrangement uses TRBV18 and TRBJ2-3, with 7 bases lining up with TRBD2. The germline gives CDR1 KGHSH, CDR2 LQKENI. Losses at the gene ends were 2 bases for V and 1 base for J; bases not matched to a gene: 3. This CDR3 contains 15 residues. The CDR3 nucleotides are TGTGCCAGCTCACCAGGGCTAGCGGGCACAGATACGCAGTATTTT. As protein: CASSPGLAGTDTQYF. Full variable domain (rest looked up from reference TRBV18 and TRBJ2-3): NAGVMQNPRHLVRRRGQEARLRCSPMKGHSHVYWYRQLPEEGLKFMVYLQKENIIDESGMPKERFSAEFPKEGPSILRIQQVVRGDSAAYFCASSPGLAGTDTQYFGPGTRLTVL.

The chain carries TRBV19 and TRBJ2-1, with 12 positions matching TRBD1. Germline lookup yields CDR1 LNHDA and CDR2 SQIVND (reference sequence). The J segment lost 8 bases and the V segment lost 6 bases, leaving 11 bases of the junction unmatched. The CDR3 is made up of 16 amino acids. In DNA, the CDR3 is TGTGCCAGTAGGCGCCTGGGGGACAGGGGGCTCTATGAGCAGTTCTTC. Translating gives CASRRLGDRGLYEQFF.

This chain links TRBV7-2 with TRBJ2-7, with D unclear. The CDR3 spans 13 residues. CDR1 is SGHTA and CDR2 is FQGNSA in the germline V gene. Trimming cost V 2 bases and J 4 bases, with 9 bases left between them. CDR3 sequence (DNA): TGTGCCAGCAGCTTACAAGGGAAGTACGAGCAGTACTTC. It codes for CASSLQGKYEQYF.

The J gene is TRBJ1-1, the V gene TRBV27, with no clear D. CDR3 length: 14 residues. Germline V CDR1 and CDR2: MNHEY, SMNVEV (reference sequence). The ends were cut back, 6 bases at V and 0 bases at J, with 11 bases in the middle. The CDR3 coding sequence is TGTGCCAGCAGCTTAGGGAGTATGAACACTGAAGCTTTCTTT. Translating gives CASSLGSMNTEAFF.

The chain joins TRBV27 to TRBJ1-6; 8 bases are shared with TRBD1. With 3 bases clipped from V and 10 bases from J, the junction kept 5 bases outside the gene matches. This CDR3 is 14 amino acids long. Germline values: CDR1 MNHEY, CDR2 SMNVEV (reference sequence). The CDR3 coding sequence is TGTGCCAGCAGTTTGATGACAGGGGAATCACCCCTCCACTTT. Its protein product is CASSLMTGESPLHF.

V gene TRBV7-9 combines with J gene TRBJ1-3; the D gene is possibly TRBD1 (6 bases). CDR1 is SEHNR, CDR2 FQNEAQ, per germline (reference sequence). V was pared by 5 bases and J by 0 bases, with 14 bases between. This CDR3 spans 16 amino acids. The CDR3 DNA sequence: TGTGCCAGCAGCAAGGAAACAGGGTACTCTGGAAACACCATATATTTT. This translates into CASSKETGYSGNTIYF.

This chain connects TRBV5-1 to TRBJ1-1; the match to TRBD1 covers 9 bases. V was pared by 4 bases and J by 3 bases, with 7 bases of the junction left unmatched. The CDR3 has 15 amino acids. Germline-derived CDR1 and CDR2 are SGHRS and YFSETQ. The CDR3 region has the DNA TGCGCCAGCAGCATACAGGGGGCGGCGGACACTGAAGCTTTCTTT. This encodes CASSIQGAADTEAFF.

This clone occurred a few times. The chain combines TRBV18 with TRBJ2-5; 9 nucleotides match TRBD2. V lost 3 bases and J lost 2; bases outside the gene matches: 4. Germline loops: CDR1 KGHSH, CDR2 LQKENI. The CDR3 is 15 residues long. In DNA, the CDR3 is TGTGCCAGCTCACCCGTAGCGGGAGTTCAAGAGACCCAGTACTTC. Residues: CASSPVAGVQETQYF.

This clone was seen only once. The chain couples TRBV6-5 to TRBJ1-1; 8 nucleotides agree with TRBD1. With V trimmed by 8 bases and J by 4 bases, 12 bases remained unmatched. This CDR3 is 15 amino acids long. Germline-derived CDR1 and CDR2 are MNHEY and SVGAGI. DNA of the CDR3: TGTGCCAGCGGCCCGACAGGGGATGGGAGCACTGAAGCTTTCTTT. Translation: CASGPTGDGSTEAFF.

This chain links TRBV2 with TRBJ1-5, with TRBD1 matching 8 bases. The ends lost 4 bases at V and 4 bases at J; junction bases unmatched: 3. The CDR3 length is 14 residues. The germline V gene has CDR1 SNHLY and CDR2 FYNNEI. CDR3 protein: CASSVQGANQPQHF. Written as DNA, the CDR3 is TGTGCCAGCAGTGTGCAGGGGGCGAATCAGCCCCAGCATTTT.

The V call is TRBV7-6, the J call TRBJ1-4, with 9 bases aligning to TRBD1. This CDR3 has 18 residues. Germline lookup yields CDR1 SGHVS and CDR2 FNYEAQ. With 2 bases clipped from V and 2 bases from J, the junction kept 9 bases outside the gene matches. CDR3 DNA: TGTGCCAGCAGCTTACGTGGACAGGGGTTGGGGACTAATGAAAAACTGTTTTTT. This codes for CASSLRGQGLGTNEKLFF.

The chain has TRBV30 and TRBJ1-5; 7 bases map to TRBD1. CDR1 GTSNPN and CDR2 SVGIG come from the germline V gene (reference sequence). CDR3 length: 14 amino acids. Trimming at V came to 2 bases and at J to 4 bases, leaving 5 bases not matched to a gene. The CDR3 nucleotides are TGTGCCTGGAGTTTCAGGGGGTTTAATCAGCCCCAGCATTTT. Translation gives CAWSFRGFNQPQHF.

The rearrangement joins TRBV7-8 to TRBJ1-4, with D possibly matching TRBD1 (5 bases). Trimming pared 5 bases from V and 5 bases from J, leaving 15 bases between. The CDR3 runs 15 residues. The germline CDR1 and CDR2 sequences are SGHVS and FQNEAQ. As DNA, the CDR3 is TGTGCCAGCAGCCCAGAGGGGAGAGGAAATGAAAAACTGTTTTTT. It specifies CASSPEGRGNEKLFF. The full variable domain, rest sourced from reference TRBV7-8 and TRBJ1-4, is GAGVSQSPRYKVAKRGQDVALRCDPISGHVSLFWYQQALGQGPEFLTYFQNEAQLDKSGLPSDRFFAERPEGSVSTLKIQRTQQEDSAVYLCASSPEGRGNEKLFFGSGTQLSVL.

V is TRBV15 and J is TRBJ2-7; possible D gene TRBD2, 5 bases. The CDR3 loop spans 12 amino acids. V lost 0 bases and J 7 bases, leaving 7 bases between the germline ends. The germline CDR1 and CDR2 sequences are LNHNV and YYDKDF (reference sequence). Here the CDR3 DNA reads TGTGCCACCAGCAGAGATCGAGGGGAGCAGTACTTC. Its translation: CATSRDRGEQYF.

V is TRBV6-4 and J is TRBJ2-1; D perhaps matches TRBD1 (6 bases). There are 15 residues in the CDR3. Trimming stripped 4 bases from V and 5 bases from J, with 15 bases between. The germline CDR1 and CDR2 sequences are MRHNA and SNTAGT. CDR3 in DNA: TGTGCCAGCAGTGCCACCCCGACAGGTAACAATGAGCAGTTCTTC. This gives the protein CASSATPTGNNEQFF.

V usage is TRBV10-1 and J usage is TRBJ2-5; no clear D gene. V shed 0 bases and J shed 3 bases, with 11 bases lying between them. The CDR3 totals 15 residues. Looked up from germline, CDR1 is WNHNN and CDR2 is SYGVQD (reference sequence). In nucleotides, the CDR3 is TGCGCCAGCAGTGAGTCGGGTAACCCCGAAGAGACCCAGTACTTC. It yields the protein CASSESGNPEETQYF.

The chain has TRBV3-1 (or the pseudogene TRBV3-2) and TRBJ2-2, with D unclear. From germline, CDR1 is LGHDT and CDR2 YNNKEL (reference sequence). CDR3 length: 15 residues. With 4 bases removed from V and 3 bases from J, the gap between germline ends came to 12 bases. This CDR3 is CASSPTGSYTGELFF. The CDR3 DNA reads TGTGCCAGCAGCCCAACCGGAAGTTACACCGGGGAGCTGTTTTTT.

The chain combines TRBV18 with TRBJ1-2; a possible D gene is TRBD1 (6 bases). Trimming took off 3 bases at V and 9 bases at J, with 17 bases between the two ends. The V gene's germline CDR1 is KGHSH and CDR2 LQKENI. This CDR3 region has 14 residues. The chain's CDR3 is CASSPTTGDVSYTF. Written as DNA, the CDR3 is TGTGCCAGCTCACCGACGACAGGCGACGTGAGCTACACCTTC.

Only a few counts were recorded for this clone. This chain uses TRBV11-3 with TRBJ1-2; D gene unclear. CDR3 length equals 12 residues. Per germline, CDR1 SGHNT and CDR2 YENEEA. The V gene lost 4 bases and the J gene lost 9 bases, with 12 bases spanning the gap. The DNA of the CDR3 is TGTGCCAGCAGCTCGTCTGATGTAAGCTACACCTTC. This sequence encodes CASSSSDVSYTF. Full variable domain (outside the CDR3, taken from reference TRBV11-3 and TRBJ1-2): EAGVVQSPRYKIIEKKQPVAFWCNPISGHNTLYWYLQNLGQGPELLIRYENEEAVDDSQLPKDRFSAERLKGVDSTLKIQPAELGDSAVYLCASSSSDVSYTFGSGTRLTVV.

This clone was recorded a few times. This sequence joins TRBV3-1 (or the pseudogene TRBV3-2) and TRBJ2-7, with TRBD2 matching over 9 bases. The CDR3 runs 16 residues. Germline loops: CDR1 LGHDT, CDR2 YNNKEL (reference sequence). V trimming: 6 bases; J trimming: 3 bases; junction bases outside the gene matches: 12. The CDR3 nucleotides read TGTGCCAGCAGTTTAGGACTAGCGTCACCCTTCTACGAGCAGTACTTC. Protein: CASSLGLASPFYEQYF.

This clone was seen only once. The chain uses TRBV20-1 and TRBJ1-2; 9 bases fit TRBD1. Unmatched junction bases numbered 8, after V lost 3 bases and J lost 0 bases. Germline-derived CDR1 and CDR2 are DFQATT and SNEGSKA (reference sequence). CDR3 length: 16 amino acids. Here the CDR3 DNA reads TGCAGTGCTAGTGGACAGGGGAAAAGAGCTAACTATGGCTACACCTTC. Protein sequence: CSASGQGKRANYGYTF.

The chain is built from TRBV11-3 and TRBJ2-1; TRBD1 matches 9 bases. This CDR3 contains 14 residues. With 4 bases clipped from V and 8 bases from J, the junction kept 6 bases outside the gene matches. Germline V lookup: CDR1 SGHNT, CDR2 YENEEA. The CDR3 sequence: CASSSSGTGYEQFF. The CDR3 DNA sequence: TGTGCCAGCAGCTCCTCCGGGACAGGGTATGAGCAGTTCTTC.

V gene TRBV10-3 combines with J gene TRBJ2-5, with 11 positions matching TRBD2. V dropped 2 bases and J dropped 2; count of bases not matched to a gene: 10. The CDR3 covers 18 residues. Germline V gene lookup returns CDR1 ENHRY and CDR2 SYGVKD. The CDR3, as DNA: TGTGCCATCAGTGAGCGGGGCCCACTAGCGGGGGTGCAAGAGACCCAGTACTTC. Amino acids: CAISERGPLAGVQETQYF.

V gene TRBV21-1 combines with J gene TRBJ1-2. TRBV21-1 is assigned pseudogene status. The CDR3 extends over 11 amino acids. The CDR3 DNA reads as TGTGCCAGCAGCAATAGGACGGAAGGTACCTTC. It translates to CASSNRTEGTF.